This T cell receptor (beta chain) derives from a study of post-analysis software for immune sequencing data. Libraries were made from TCR beta cDNA, and they carried unique molecular identifiers. TCRdb independently ran MiXCR on the PCR reads; one entry per CDR3 protein. This sample has 650,000 to 850,000 distinct CDR3 sequences, with about half found just once. The ends lost 7 bases at V and 9 bases at J; junction bases unmatched: 12. In germline, CDR1 is SGHVS, CDR2 FQNEAQ. This CDR3 is built from 14 residues. Findings and limits, study-wide: Five or six TRBV segments were significantly more frequent in patients than in controls. TRBV5-6, TRBV5-1 and TRBV20-1 were among these segments.

This clonotype was observed a handful of times. Its antigen is unknown. The chain carries TRBV7-8 and TRBJ1-2, with 9 positions matching TRBD1. Material for sequencing was blood. This TCR was sampled from a girl between 5 and 17 years old with multiple sclerosis. Here the CDR3 DNA reads TGTGCCAGCAACGCCGGGACAGGGTGGGGCAGCTACACCTTC. Its protein is CASNAGTGWGSYTF.